The 15 T cell receptor beta chains in this list originate from one sample, sequenced in a study of shared clonotypes between healthy human individuals. TCRdb keeps only in-frame clones here, not all; method: immunoSEQ multiplex PCR. The sample has 1,400,000 or so clones, approximately 98.5% seen once. Sequencing input: naive CD4+ T cells sorted from blood. Subset defined: CD45RA+ positively selected. All receptors come from a man aged 30 to 45 in good health.

V usage is TRBV7-8 and J usage is TRBJ2-3; 14 bases agree with TRBD2. Germline V gene sequence: CDR1 SGHVS, CDR2 FQNEAQ. CDR3 length equals 17 residues. V lost 4 bases to trimming and J lost 5 bases; unmatched junction nucleotides: 8. The CDR3 DNA sequence: TGTGCCAGCAGCTCCTTGGGACTAGCGGGAGTTAAAGATACGCAGTATTTT. Its translation: CASSSLGLAGVKDTQYF.

As to this clone: This sample includes further DNA sequences coding for the same CDR3. V and J are TRBV6-5 and TRBJ2-1, with unresolved D. The germline V gene encodes CDR1 MNHEY and CDR2 SVGAGI. The V and J ends lost 2 bases and 4 bases respectively, with 6 bases between them. This CDR3 spans 13 amino acids. DNA of the CDR3: TGTGCCAGCAGTTACCCGGGTTACAATGAGCAGTTCTTC. Translation gives CASSYPGYNEQFF.

The V and J genes are TRBV10-3 and TRBJ2-2; 8 nucleotides align to TRBD1. The CDR3 is made up of 16 amino acids. Per the germline V gene, CDR1 is ENHRY and CDR2 is SYGVKD. V shed 4 bases, J shed 3 bases, and the junction held 7 bases outside the gene matches. The CDR3 reads CAISGSGTGHTGELFF. As DNA, the CDR3 is TGTGCCATCAGTGGATCTGGGACAGGTCACACCGGGGAGCTGTTTTTT.

J is TRBJ2-7 and V is TRBV27; D not certain. Trimming shortened V by 3 bases and J by 3 bases, and 18 bases separated the two germline ends. The CDR3 totals 16 residues. CDR1 and CDR2 from the germline V gene are MNHEY and SMNVEV (reference sequence). The CDR3 loop is CASSLLVRYSDYEQYF. CDR3 bases: TGTGCCAGCAGTTTGCTTGTCAGGTACTCCGACTACGAGCAGTACTTC.

CDR3 nucleotide sequence: TGTGCCAGCAGTGAGCGGGAGGAGAGGGTGAACACCGGGGAGCTGTTTTTT. Translated, it gives CASSEREERVNTGELFF. The V gene is TRBV2, the J gene TRBJ2-2; 8 positions agree with TRBD2. Germline-derived CDR1 and CDR2 are SNHLY and FYNNEI. Trimming removed 3 bases from V and 1 base from J; junction bases left unmatched: 7. This CDR3 has 17 amino acids.

The rearrangement joins TRBV21-1 to TRBJ2-7; the table's D call, TRBD2, has no DNA check behind it. TRBV21-1 counts as a pseudogene. This CDR3 spans 18 amino acids. The CDR3 DNA reads as TGTGCCAGCAGCAAAGACAAGTCTAGCGCCCTATCCCCCTACGAGCAGTACTTC. Its protein is CASSKDKSSALSPYEQYF.

This sequence joins TRBV5-4 and TRBJ2-4, with 14 bases identical to TRBD2. This CDR3 has 18 amino acids. J gave up 8 bases and V 3 bases, and 13 bases lay outside the gene matches. Germline CDR1 SGHNT, CDR2 YYREEE (reference sequence). This chain's CDR3 is CASSWRGTSGSRGDIQYF. CDR3 in DNA: TGTGCCAGCAGCTGGCGAGGGACTAGCGGGAGTAGAGGGGACATTCAGTACTTC.

The genes are TRBV11-2 and TRBJ1-1, with a weak D call TRBD1 (6 bases). Trimming stripped 6 bases from V and 5 bases from J, with 13 bases between. The CDR3 extends over 13 amino acids. Germline loops: CDR1 SGHAT, CDR2 FQNNGV. DNA for the CDR3: TGTGCCAGCAGACGAACAGGGCAGACTGAAGCTTTCTTT. This gives the protein CASRRTGQTEAFF.

The chain combines TRBV11-3 with TRBJ2-3; D possibly uses TRBD1 or TRBD2 (5 bases each). V lost 2 bases to trimming and J lost 0 bases, with 18 bases between them. The CDR3 spans 18 residues. Germline CDR1 is SGHNT and CDR2 is YENEEA. CDR3 nucleotide sequence: TGTGCCAGCAGCTTAACCCCCCCAGGGAGCGGAAGCACAGATACGCAGTATTTT. Encoded protein: CASSLTPPGSGSTDTQYF. Combining the CDR3 with reference TRBV11-3 and TRBJ2-3 gives the whole variable domain EAGVVQSPRYKIIEKKQPVAFWCNPISGHNTLYWYLQNLGQGPELLIRYENEEAVDDSQLPKDRFSAERLKGVDSTLKIQPAELGDSAVYLCASSLTPPGSGSTDTQYFGPGTRLTVL.

This chain uses TRBV30 with TRBJ2-7, with D possibly TRBD1 on 5 matching bases. Germline CDR1 is GTSNPN and CDR2 is SVGIG (reference sequence). The CDR3 has 12 residues. The V end lost 2 bases, the J end lost 3 bases, and 8 bases lay between the germline ends. This CDR3 is CAWSPGHYEQYF. CDR3 nucleotide sequence: TGTGCCTGGAGTCCCGGACACTACGAGCAGTACTTC.

CDR3 amino acids: CASSPAVIRDSEKLFF. For the CDR3, the DNA is TGTGCCAGCTCACCCGCCGTAATCCGGGACAGCGAAAAACTGTTTTTT. This chain uses TRBV18 with TRBJ1-4, with 7 bases fitting TRBD1. The CDR3 extends over 16 amino acids. With 3 bases clipped from V and 8 bases from J, the junction kept 12 bases outside the gene matches. CDR1 and CDR2 from the germline V gene are KGHSH and LQKENI.

The V call is TRBV5-1, the J call TRBJ2-1; 9 nucleotides line up with TRBD2. The CDR3 contains 15 residues. V was clipped by 4 bases and J by 4 bases; unmatched bases: 6. CDR1 SGHRS and CDR2 YFSETQ come from the germline V gene. CDR3 coding DNA: TGCGCCAGCAGCGGGCAGCGGGAGGCTTACAATGAGCAGTTCTTC. Its translation: CASSGQREAYNEQFF.

The chain couples TRBV15 to TRBJ2-2; possibly TRBD1 for D (5 bases). CDR3 length: 16 amino acids. Germline CDR1 LNHNV, CDR2 YYDKDF (reference sequence). The ends were cut back, 0 bases at V and 4 bases at J, with 12 bases in the middle. The CDR3 region is CATSRDHQGGTGELFF. Written as DNA, the CDR3 is TGTGCCACCAGCAGAGATCACCAGGGCGGCACCGGGGAGCTGTTTTTT.

In this sample, this clone turned up once. V is TRBV13 and J is TRBJ2-7, with a possible D match to TRBD1 (6 bases). This CDR3 is 15 amino acids long. Germline-derived CDR1 and CDR2 are PRHDT and FYEKMQ (reference sequence). Trimming took off 3 bases at V and 2 bases at J, with 14 bases between the two ends. The CDR3 nucleotides are TGTGCCAGCAGCTTTACAGGGTTAGTACCCTACGAGCAGTACTTC. Amino acids: CASSFTGLVPYEQYF.

The chain combines TRBV5-5 with TRBJ1-1; the match to TRBD1 covers 8 bases. CDR1 is SGHKS and CDR2 is YYEKEE in the germline V gene (reference sequence). The CDR3 contains 16 residues. J lost 0 bases, V lost 0 bases, and 4 bases had no gene match. This CDR3 reads CASSLAGGGMNTEAFF. Written as DNA, the CDR3 is TGTGCCAGCAGCTTGGCAGGGGGCGGAATGAACACTGAAGCTTTCTTT.